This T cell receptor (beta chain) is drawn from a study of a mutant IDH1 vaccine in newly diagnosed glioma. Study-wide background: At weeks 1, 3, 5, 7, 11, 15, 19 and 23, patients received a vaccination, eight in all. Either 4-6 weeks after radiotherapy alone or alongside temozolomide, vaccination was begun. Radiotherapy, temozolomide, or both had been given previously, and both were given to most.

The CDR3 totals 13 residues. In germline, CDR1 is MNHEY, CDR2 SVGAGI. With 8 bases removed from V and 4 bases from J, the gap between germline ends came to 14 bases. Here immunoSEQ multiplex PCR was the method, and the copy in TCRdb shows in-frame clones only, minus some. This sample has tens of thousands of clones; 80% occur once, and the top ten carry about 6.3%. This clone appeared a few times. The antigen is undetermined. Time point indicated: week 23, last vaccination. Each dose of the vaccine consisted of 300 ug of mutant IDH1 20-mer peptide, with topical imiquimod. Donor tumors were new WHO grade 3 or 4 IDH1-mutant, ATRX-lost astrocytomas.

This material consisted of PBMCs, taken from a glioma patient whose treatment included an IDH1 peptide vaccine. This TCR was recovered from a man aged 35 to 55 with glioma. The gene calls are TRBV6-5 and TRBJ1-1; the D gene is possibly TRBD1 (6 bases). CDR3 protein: CASYWTDSTEAFF. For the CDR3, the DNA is TGTGCCAGCTACTGGACAGACTCCACTGAAGCTTTCTTT.